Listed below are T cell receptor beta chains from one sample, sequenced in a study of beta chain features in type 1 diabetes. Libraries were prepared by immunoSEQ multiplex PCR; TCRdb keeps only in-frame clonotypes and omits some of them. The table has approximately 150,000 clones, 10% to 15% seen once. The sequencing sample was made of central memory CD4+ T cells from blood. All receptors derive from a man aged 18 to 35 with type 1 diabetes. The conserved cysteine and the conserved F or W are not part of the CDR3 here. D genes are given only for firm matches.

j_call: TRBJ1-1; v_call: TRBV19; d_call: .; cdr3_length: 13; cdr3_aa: ASSSGQSMNTEAF
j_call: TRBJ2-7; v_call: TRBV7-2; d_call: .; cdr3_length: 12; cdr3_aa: ASSLYLSSYEQY
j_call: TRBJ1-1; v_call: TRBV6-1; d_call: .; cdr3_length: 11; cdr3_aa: ASSGTVDTEAF
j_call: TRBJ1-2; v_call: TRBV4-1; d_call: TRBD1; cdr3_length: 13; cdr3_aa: ASSQGDRPNYGYT
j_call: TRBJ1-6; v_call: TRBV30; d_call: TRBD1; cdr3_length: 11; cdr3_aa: AWRTGINSPLH
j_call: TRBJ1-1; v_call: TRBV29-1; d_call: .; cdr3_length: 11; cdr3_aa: SVDSYMNTEAF
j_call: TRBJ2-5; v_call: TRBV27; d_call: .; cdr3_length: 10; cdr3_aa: ASSVLGGTQY
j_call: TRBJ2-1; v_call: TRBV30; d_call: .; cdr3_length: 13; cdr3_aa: AWSKGPLSYNEQF
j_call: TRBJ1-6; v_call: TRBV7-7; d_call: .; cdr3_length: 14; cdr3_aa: ASRREHSSYNSPLH
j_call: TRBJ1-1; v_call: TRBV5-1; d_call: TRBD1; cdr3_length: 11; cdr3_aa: ASSLQGGREAF
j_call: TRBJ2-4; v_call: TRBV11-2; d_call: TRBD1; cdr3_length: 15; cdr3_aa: ASSTAGTGISKNIQY
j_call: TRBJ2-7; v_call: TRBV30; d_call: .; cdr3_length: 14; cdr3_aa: AWRPPGRSVSYEQY
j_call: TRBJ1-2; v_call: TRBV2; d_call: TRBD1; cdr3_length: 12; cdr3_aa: ASSPGTGGYGYT
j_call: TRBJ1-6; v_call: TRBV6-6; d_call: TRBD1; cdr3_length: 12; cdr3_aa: ASRGTGERSPLH
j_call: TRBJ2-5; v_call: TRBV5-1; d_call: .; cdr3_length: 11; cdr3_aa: ASSRDTQETQY
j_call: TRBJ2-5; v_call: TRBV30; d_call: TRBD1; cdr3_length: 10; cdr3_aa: AWTGGSETQY
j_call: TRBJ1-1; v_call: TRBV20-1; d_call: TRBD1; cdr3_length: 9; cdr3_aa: SRTGDTEAF
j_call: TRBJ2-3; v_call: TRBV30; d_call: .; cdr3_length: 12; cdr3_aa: AWSGGFSTDTQY
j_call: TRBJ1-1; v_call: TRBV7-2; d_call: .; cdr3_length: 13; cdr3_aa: ASSPRERVNTEAF
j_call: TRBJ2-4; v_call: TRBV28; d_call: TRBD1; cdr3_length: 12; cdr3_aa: ASSSGQGPNIQY
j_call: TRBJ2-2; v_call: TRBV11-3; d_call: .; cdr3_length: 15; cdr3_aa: ASSLDSAGANTGELF
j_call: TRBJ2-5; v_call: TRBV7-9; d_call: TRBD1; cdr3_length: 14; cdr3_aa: ASSPGTGYQQETQY
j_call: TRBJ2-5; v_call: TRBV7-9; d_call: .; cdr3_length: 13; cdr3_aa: ASSLAAPVQETQY
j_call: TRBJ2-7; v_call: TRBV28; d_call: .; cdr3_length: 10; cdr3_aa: ASNKWSYEQY
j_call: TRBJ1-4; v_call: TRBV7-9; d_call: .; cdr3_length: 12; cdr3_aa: ASSLGTGAEKLF
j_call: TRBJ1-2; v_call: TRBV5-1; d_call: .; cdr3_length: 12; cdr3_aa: ASSYETPLYGYT
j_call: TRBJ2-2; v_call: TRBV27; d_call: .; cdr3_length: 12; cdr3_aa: ASRGTGWAGELF
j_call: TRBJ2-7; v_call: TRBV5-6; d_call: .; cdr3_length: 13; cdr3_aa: ASSRLDRDYYEQY
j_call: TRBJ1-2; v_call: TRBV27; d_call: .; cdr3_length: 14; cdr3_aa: ASSRAQVSSNYGYT
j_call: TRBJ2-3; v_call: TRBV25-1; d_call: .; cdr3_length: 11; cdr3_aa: ASRLGATDTQY
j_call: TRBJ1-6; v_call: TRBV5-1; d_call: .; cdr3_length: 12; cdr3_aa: ASSLSGDNSPLH
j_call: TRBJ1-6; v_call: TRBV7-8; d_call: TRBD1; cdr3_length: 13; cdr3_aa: ASTLTGTGDSPLH
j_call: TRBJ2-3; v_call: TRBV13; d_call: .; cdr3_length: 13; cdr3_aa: ASSSRGHPQGTQY
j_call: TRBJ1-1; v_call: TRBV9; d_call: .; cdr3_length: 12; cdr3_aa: ASSVVGRATEAF
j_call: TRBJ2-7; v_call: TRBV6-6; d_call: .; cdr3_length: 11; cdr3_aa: ASSPRGPYEQY
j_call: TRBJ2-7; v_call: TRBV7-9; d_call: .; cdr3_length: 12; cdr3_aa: ASSFPGSVYEQY
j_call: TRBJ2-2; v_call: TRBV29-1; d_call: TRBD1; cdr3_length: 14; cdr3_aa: SVEGRQGGGTGELF
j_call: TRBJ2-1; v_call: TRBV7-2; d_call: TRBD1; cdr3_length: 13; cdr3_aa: ASSPGQGTYNEQF
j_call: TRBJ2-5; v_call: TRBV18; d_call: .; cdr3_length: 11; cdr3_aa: ASSPREEETQY